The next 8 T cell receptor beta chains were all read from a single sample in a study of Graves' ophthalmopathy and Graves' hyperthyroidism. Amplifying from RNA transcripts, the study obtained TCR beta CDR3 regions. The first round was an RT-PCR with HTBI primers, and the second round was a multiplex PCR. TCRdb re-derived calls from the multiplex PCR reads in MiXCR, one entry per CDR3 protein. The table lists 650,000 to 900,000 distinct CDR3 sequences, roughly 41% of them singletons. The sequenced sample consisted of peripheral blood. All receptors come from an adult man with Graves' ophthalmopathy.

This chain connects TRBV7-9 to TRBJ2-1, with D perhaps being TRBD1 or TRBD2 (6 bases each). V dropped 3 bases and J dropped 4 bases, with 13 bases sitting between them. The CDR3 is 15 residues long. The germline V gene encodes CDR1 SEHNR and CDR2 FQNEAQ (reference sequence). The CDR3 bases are TGTGCCAGCAGCTTGTCCCGCGGGACATACAATGAGCAGTTCTTC. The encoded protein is CASSLSRGTYNEQFF.

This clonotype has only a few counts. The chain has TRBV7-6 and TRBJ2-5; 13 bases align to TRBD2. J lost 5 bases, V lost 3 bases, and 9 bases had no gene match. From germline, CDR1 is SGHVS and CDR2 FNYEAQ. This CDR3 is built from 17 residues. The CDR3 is CASSFGLAGDTGETQYF. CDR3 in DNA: TGTGCCAGCAGCTTCGGACTAGCGGGGGACACCGGGGAGACCCAGTACTTC.

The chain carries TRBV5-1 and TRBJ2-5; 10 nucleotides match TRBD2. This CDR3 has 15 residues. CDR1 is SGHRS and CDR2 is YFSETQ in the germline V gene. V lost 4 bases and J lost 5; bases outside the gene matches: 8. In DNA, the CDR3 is TGCGCCAGCAGCGGCGGTAGCGGGAGGCCTGAGACCCAGTACTTC. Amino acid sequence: CASSGGSGRPETQYF.

CDR3 sequence reads: CASSRGGLAGGISYEQYF. The CDR3 DNA sequence: TGTGCCAGCAGCCGCGGCGGACTAGCGGGAGGTATCTCCTACGAGCAGTACTTC. This chain links TRBV9 with TRBJ2-7; the match to TRBD2 covers 14 bases. This CDR3 region has 18 residues. The J segment lost 0 bases and the V segment lost 4 bases, leaving 9 bases of the junction unmatched. CDR1 and CDR2 from the germline V gene are SGDLS and YYNGEE.

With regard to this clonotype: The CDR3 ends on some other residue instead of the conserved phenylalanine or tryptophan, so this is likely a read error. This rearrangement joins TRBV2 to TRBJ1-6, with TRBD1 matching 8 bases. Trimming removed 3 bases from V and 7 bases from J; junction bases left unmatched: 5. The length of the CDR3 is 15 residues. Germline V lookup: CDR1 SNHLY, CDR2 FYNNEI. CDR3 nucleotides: TGTGCCAGCAGTGAGGCCCAGGGGGCGAATTCACCCCTCCACCTT. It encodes CASSEAQGANSPLHL.

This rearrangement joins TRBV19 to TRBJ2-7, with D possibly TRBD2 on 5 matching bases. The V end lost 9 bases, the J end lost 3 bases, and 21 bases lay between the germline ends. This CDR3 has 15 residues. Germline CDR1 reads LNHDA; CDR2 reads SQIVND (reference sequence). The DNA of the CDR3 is TGTGCCAGCAGCGCCGGTGTCGGGATCAACTACGAGCAGTACTTC. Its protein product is CASSAGVGINYEQYF.

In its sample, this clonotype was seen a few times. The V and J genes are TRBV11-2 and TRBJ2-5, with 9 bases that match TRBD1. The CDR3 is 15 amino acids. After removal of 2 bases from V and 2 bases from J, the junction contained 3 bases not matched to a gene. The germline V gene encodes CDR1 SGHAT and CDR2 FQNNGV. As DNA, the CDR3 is TGTGCCAGCAGCTTAAGGGGACAGGGTCAAGAGACCCAGTACTTC. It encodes CASSLRGQGQETQYF.

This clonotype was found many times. For the CDR3, the DNA is TGTGCCAGCGGGACAGGGTTTTGGAGCAATCAGCCCCAGCATTTT. It yields the protein CASGTGFWSNQPQHF. The chain joins TRBV2 to TRBJ1-5; 9 bases line up with TRBD1. Germline CDR1 and CDR2: SNHLY and FYNNEI. The CDR3 has 15 residues. With V trimmed by 8 bases and J by 1 base, 6 bases remained unmatched.